This T cell receptor (beta chain) was identified during a study of T-cell memory formation after mild COVID-19. Across the whole study: The two donors had largely donor-specific TCR clusters.

Study outcomes and limitations: That cross-reactive memory joined was suggested by some responding clones appearing in pre-infection memory. Nothing confirmed that second-wave clones peaking on day 37 were specific for SARS-CoV-2. Clones that got smaller from day 15 to 85 had even CD4/CD8, while clones growing later tipped toward CD4+.

The germline gives CDR1 SEHNR, CDR2 FQNEAQ (reference sequence). The CDR3 has 15 residues. V shed 1 base and J 5 bases; nucleotides not matched to a gene: 6. For this clonotype: Antigen unknown.

TCRdb redid the calling of the 5' RACE reads with MiXCR, one entry per CDR3 protein. The data hold 35,000 to 40,000 distinct CDR3 sequences, with about 6% observed a single time. The chain is built from TRBV7-9 and TRBJ2-7, with TRBD1 identical over 9 bases. The source material was PBMCs or a T cell subset sorted from them (not recorded which). The origin of this receptor is an adult who had mild COVID-19 (a few samples of this study predate the infection). Cell type and time point are not known. The CDR3 region is CASSLGYRGRNEQYF. DNA of the CDR3: TGTGCCAGCAGCTTAGGATACAGGGGGCGAAACGAGCAGTACTTC.